The rows below give T cell receptor beta chains drawn from one sample of a study of TIL therapy for anti-PD-1-resistant metastatic lung cancer. The protocol was immunoSEQ multiplex PCR, while the TCRdb copy is restricted to in-frame clones and leaves out a portion. The data contain tens of thousands of clones, more than 60% of them singletons. The sample in question was blood, obtained at baseline. Receptor source: a person aged 25-80 years with non-small cell lung cancer. Each CDR3 is given with its conserved first and last residue. D genes are given only for firm matches. The size of a clone is reported for some rows only, either as once, few or many, or as a class for expanded clones.

CDR3 DNA,CDR3 protein,J gene,clone size,D gene,V gene
TGTGCCAGCAGTTTAATGAGACAGGGGATCTACGAGCAGTACTTC,CASSLMRQGIYEQYF,TRBJ2-7,NA,TRBD1,TRBV28
TGTGCCAGCAGCTTATCGGGGACCGTCTCTGGAAACACCATATATTTT,CASSLSGTVSGNTIYF,TRBJ1-3,medium-sized,NA,TRBV11-2
TGTGCCAGCAGCTTAAGTACAGCCGGAGATGGCTACACCTTC,CASSLSTAGDGYTF,TRBJ1-2,few,NA,TRBV11-2
TGTGCCAGCAGGACCTTTAGGGGGTCGGAGCACGGGGAGCTGTTTTTT,CASRTFRGSEHGELFF,TRBJ2-2,NA,NA,TRBV28
TGCAGCGATCAACAGGGCTCTAACACTGAAGCTTTCTTT,CSDQQGSNTEAFF,TRBJ1-1,NA,NA,TRBV29-1
TGTGCCAGCAGCGTAGCTGACAGGGTGGGTTCACCCCTCCACTTT,CASSVADRVGSPLHF,TRBJ1-6,few,TRBD1,TRBV9
TGTGCCAGCAGCTTTATCCTGAACACTGAAGCTTTCTTT,CASSFILNTEAFF,TRBJ1-1,few,NA,TRBV11-2
TGTGCCAGCAGCTCCACCGGGACTCCGCCCGGGGAGCAGTACTTC,CASSSTGTPPGEQYF,TRBJ2-7,NA,NA,TRBV7-9
TGTGCCAGCAGGCAGGGACTAGCGGGATTGGGCGAGCAGTACTTC,CASRQGLAGLGEQYF,TRBJ2-7,NA,TRBD2,TRBV5-6
TGTGCCTGGAGTGTACCGGGGCGCCGCGAGCAGTACTTC,CAWSVPGRREQYF,TRBJ2-7,NA,NA,TRBV30
TGTGCCAGCAGTTTATCTGGGGAGGGCACGCAGTATTTT,CASSLSGEGTQYF,TRBJ2-3,NA,TRBD2,TRBV27
TGTGCCAGCAGCGGAACAGGGTTCGGGGAGCTGTTTTTT,CASSGTGFGELFF,TRBJ2-2,NA,NA,TRBV11-2
TGTGCCAGCAGCGTTGATAGCGGGGGGAAAGATCAGTTCTTC,CASSVDSGGKDQFF,TRBJ2-1,NA,TRBD2,TRBV9
TGCGCCAGCAGCTTGGCAGGGGTTGGGGAGACCCAGTACTTC,CASSLAGVGETQYF,TRBJ2-5,NA,NA,TRBV5-1
TGCGCCAGCAGCTTGGCCGTTGGCGGGGGTACCTACGAGCAGTACTTC,CASSLAVGGGTYEQYF,TRBJ2-7,NA,TRBD2,TRBV5-1
TGTGCCAGCAGTTACGTGGGGGCTGGGGCCAACGTCCTGACTTTC,CASSYVGAGANVLTF,TRBJ2-6,NA,NA,TRBV6-6
TGCGCCAGCAGCGATAGCGGAAACACAGATACGCAGTATTTT,CASSDSGNTDTQYF,TRBJ2-3,NA,NA,TRBV10-1